The entry below describes one T cell receptor beta chain. Clones were sequenced by immunoSEQ multiplex PCR, and TCRdb holds only the in-frame ones, with some missing. The sample includes about 140,000 clones, roughly 85% seen only once; the top ten take around 2.9%. This sample is drawn from a study of blood T cell repertoires in COVID-19. Across the whole study: Samples came from the United States, Italy and Spain, spanning acute and convalescent COVID-19.

CDR3 length: 9 residues. V lost 8 bases and J lost 7, with 3 bases in between. Germline values: CDR1 SEHNR, CDR2 FQNEAQ (reference sequence). Recruits, aged roughly 18 to 90 years, lived in around 24 US areas. The sequencing sample was made of PBMCs or T cells enriched from blood (not recorded which). The clonotype comes from a woman aged 45-65 years who had recovered from COVID-19. The rearrangement links TRBV7-9 to TRBJ1-5; D not resolved. The CDR3, as DNA: TGTGCCAGCGTACAGCCCCAGCATTTT. It translates to CASVQPQHF.